The clone carrying this TCR beta chain was recorded a few times. Its antigen is currently unknown. Trimming cost V 2 bases and J 4 bases, with 10 bases left between them. Germline CDR1 reads SGHRS; CDR2 reads YFSETQ. The CDR3 is made up of 14 amino acids. Clones were read by immunoSEQ multiplex PCR, and TCRdb kept only the in-frame ones, dropping some. The sample lists 75,000 to 100,000 clones, roughly 80% occurring once. These data are taken from a study of vaccination effects on CD4 cells after COVID-19. Study overall: Researchers obtained post-vaccine samples at a median of 72 days past the second dose. General study points: Clones arising from infection and from vaccination showed marked clonal contraction late after vaccination.

Peptide-pool stimulation followed by sequencing identified expanded antigen-specific CD4+ clonotypes in the ViraFEST assay. Following an approximately eleven-day culture, CD4+ T cells were purified. Two doses of either BNT162b2 or mRNA-1273 were given to each participant. Testing of the vaccine recipients showed negative nucleocapsid antibodies and no prior SARS-CoV-2 infection. Cultures used around 1.8 million PBMC per well, approximately 9.5 IU/ml IL-2 and 9.5 to 10 ug/ml peptides. The sequencing used CD4+ T cells from PBMCs cultured with HCoV-OC43 spike peptides, collected after COVID-19 vaccination. As to subset: HCoV-OC43 spike overlapping peptide pool stimulation. The rearrangement joins TRBV5-1 to TRBJ1-3; no clear D. This TCR was recovered from a human donor who received a COVID-19 vaccine. CDR3 bases: TGCGCCAGCAGCTTATCAGTAGAGGGAAACACCATATATTTT. As protein: CASSLSVEGNTIYF.